This TCR beta chain was captured by sequencing in a study of T cells after yellow fever vaccination. Turning to the study itself: With SMART-Seq v4 Ultra Low Input, the fractions containing low cell numbers were prepared.

This clonotype showed up many times. Antigen: not known. Template switching by 5'RACE produced TCR cDNA, adding a universal primer site and UMIs. Via MiXCR, TCRdb re-called the 5' RACE reads, giving one row per CDR3 protein. The top ten clones hold more than 1% of a sample with 200,000 to 300,000 distinct CDR3 sequences, approximately 6.3% of them seen once. Points from the study as a whole: Across the CD4 and CD8 compartments, a small share of clonotypes was present in both. Re-detected after boosting: most primary clones, almost 98% of CD4 and 75% to 90% of CD8.

CDR1 and CDR2 from the germline V gene are SGHTA and FQGNSA. This CDR3 has 14 amino acids. Trimming cost V 1 base and J 6 bases, with 13 bases left between them. The source of this sequence is a man younger than 45 who received the YFV17D yellow fever vaccine. Here the sequenced sample was CD4+ T cells sorted from PBMCs, taken on the day of the yellow fever booster vaccination. This chain links TRBV7-2 with TRBJ2-7; a weak D match, TRBD1 (6 bases). CDR3 nucleotide sequence: TGTGCCAGCAGCTTAGTTCCAGGGGTCGCCGAGCAGTACTTC. This translates into CASSLVPGVAEQYF.